The 28 T cell receptor beta chains presented below share a single source sample, sequenced in a study of T cell repertoires in cytomegalovirus infection. Via MiXCR, TCRdb re-called the reads, giving one row per CDR3 protein. The repertoire holds under 850,000 distinct CDR3 sequences, with approximately 40% as singletons. Sequences were obtained from PBMCs. The receptors come from a human donor in good health (CMV status not recorded). Some clones in this sample may be carry-over from other donors' samples.

This chain connects TRBV7-2 to TRBJ1-5; TRBD1 aligns across 9 bases. Germline CDR1 and CDR2: SGHTA and FQGNSA. With 2 bases clipped from V and 7 bases from J, the junction kept 6 bases outside the gene matches. This CDR3 has 15 residues. The CDR3 nucleotides are TGTGCCAGCAGCTTAAGGGGGACAGGGACGCAGCCCCAGCATTTT. This encodes CASSLRGTGTQPQHF.

V usage is TRBV12-3 or TRBV12-4 and J usage is TRBJ1-3, with 9 bases aligning to TRBD1. The CDR3 is 16 residues long. The ends lost 4 bases at V and 0 bases at J; junction bases unmatched: 4. The CDR3 DNA sequence: TGTGCCAGCAGTTCCGGGACAGGGTACTCTGGAAACACCATATATTTT. Its translation is CASSSGTGYSGNTIYF.

This clonotype was picked up a small number of times. CDR3 residues: CAISEPGLQETQYF. The DNA for the CDR3 is TGTGCCATCAGTGAGCCCGGACTACAAGAGACCCAGTACTTC. The V and J genes are TRBV10-3 and TRBJ2-5; D perhaps matches TRBD2 (6 bases). V shed 2 bases and J shed 2 bases, with 9 bases lying between them. CDR3 length equals 14 residues. The V gene's germline CDR1 is ENHRY and CDR2 SYGVKD.

This chain joins TRBV19 and TRBJ2-1; TRBD2 aligns across 12 bases. The V gene's germline CDR1 is LNHDA and CDR2 SQIVND (reference sequence). Trimming removed 2 bases from V and 5 bases from J; junction bases left unmatched: 4. The CDR3 is 16 residues long. CDR3 sequence (DNA): TGTGCCAGTAGTATACATCTAGCGGGAGGGCACAATGAGCAGTTCTTC. Translated: CASSIHLAGGHNEQFF.

This clonotype was recorded many times. The chain joins TRBV7-2 to TRBJ2-7; 8 bases line up with TRBD1. After removal of 5 bases from V and 3 bases from J, the junction contained 12 bases not matched to a gene. Germline V lookup: CDR1 SGHTA, CDR2 FQGNSA. The CDR3 is 16 residues long. CDR3 sequence (DNA): TGTGCCAGCAGCGTTACTATGACAGGGGAGATCTACGAGCAGTACTTC. Translation gives CASSVTMTGEIYEQYF.

This chain connects TRBV4-1 to TRBJ1-1, with TRBD1 identical over 7 bases. The CDR3 totals 15 residues. Germline-derived CDR1 and CDR2 are MGHRA and YSYEKL. V lost 0 bases to trimming and J lost 7 bases; unmatched junction nucleotides: 8. For the CDR3, the DNA is TGCGCCAGCAGCCAAGATGGTATTCAGGGGGATGAAGCTTTCTTT. It codes for CASSQDGIQGDEAFF.

This clonotype was observed many times. The chain is built from TRBV7-2 and TRBJ2-7, with D possibly being TRBD2 (6 bases). V was trimmed by 0 bases and J by 5 bases, leaving 11 bases between them. This CDR3 has 14 residues. Looked up from germline, CDR1 is SGHTA and CDR2 is FQGNSA. The CDR3 reads CASSLAHPSDEQYF. The CDR3 nucleotides are TGTGCCAGCAGCTTAGCGCATCCTAGCGACGAGCAGTACTTC.

The chain couples TRBV27 to TRBJ1-4, with D perhaps matching TRBD1 (5 bases). CDR1 and CDR2 (germline): MNHEY, SMNVEV (reference sequence). CDR3 length: 13 amino acids. Between the trimmed V and J ends, which lost 6 bases and 6 bases, there was a span of 11 bases. The CDR3: CASSREVYEKLFF. The CDR3 DNA is TGTGCCAGCAGCAGGGAGGTTTATGAAAAACTGTTTTTT.

This clonotype was picked up a small number of times. The chain recombines TRBV5-1 with TRBJ2-7; TRBD2 might be the D (6 bases). This CDR3 is 14 amino acids long. Trimming took 0 bases from V and 6 from J, leaving 13 bases between them. Germline lookup yields CDR1 SGHRS and CDR2 YFSETQ. The CDR3 nucleotides are TGCGCCAGCAGCTTGGACGGGAGCGAGGCCGAGCAGTACTTC. Protein sequence: CASSLDGSEAEQYF.

The chain combines TRBV10-3 with TRBJ2-1; 11 nucleotides align to TRBD2. The V and J ends lost 3 bases and 5 bases, in that order; junction bases with no gene match: 0. The germline CDR1 and CDR2 sequences are ENHRY and SYGVKD. This CDR3 spans 14 amino acids. Here the CDR3 reads CAISELAGDNEQFF. CDR3 DNA sequence: TGTGCCATCAGTGAACTAGCGGGAGACAATGAGCAGTTCTTC.

This clonotype was observed a handful of times. The chain combines TRBV7-2 with TRBJ1-5, with D perhaps TRBD1 (6 bases). CDR1 SGHTA and CDR2 FQGNSA come from the germline V gene. Trimming stripped 3 bases from V and 0 bases from J, with 12 bases between. This CDR3 has 16 amino acids. CDR3 coding DNA: TGTGCCAGCAGCTTGGCGGGGGGACATAGCAATCAGCCCCAGCATTTT. Protein product: CASSLAGGHSNQPQHF.

V gene TRBV11-2 combines with J gene TRBJ1-4; D ambiguous. Germline CDR1 and CDR2: SGHAT and FQNNGV. The V end lost 1 base, the J end lost 2 bases, and 8 bases lay between the germline ends. The CDR3 covers 15 residues. CDR3 sequence: CASSLGGITNEKLFF. CDR3 DNA sequence: TGTGCCAGCAGCTTAGGAGGGATTACTAATGAAAAACTGTTTTTT.

The rearrangement links TRBV10-3 to TRBJ1-2, with 10 nucleotides matching TRBD1. This CDR3 spans 13 amino acids. The junction had 7 bases not matched to a gene; V was cut back by 7 bases and J by 8 bases. Looked up from germline, CDR1 is ENHRY and CDR2 is SYGVKD. Here the CDR3 reads CAIKGDRGDGYTF. CDR3 DNA: TGTGCCATCAAGGGGGACAGGGGCGACGGCTACACCTTC.

The gene calls are TRBV5-4 and TRBJ2-3; 8 nucleotides align to TRBD2. The CDR3 consists of 15 residues. V lost 2 bases and J lost 5; bases outside the gene matches: 7. Per germline, CDR1 SGHNT and CDR2 YYREEE (reference sequence). The CDR3 spells CASSFSSGWEDTQYF. CDR3 bases: TGTGCCAGCAGCTTCTCTAGCGGGTGGGAAGATACGCAGTATTTT.

Details on this clonotype: A much larger clone differs by one base, so this may be a read error. No conserved phenylalanine or tryptophan is present at the end of the CDR3, so a read error is the likely explanation. The chain recombines TRBV6-1 with TRBJ2-7, with TRBD1 matching over 8 bases. J was trimmed by 5 bases and V by 8 bases; bases with no gene match: 5. CDR3 length: 12 residues. The germline CDR1 and CDR2 sequences are MNHNS and SASEGT. CDR3 nucleotides: TGTGCCAGCGGACAGGGACTCCACGAGCAGTACCTC. Its protein is CASGQGLHEQYL.

This clonotype has more than one count but fewer than ten. The chain couples TRBV7-9 to TRBJ2-7; D remains ambiguous. The V and J ends lost 5 bases and 7 bases respectively, with 9 bases between them. The CDR3 has 11 amino acids. Germline V gene lookup returns CDR1 SEHNR and CDR2 FQNEAQ (reference sequence). The CDR3 DNA reads as TGTGCCAGCAGCCTACAAGTTGAGCAGTACTTC. It is translated as CASSLQVEQYF.

The rearrangement joins TRBV7-9 to TRBJ2-7, with D perhaps matching TRBD1 (6 bases). The CDR3 contains 15 residues. Trimming removed 3 bases at V and 2 bases at J, with 14 bases between. From germline, CDR1 is SEHNR and CDR2 FQNEAQ (reference sequence). The CDR3 DNA reads as TGTGCCAGCAGCTTGCTCCTGGGGGACACCTACGAGCAGTACTTC. Amino acid sequence: CASSLLLGDTYEQYF.

In its sample, this clonotype was seen a few times. This chain links TRBV6-2 or TRBV6-3 with TRBJ2-3; D call uncertain. This CDR3 contains 15 residues. Trimming took 4 bases from V and 0 from J, leaving 11 bases between them. The germline V gene encodes CDR1 MNHEY and CDR2 SVGEGT. The CDR3 DNA sequence: TGTGCCAGCAGTTCCGAGTGGAGAAGCACAGATACGCAGTATTTT. It encodes CASSSEWRSTDTQYF.

The chain couples TRBV27 to TRBJ1-3, with D perhaps matching TRBD1 (5 bases). CDR3 length: 15 residues. Germline-derived CDR1 and CDR2 are MNHEY and SMNVEV (reference sequence). Trimming took off 6 bases at V and 4 bases at J, with 16 bases between the two ends. The CDR3 sequence is CASRTLGGDGNTIYF. As DNA, the CDR3 is TGTGCCAGCAGAACCCTCGGGGGTGACGGAAACACCATATATTTT.

The chain recombines TRBV27 with TRBJ2-3; the D is unclear. The CDR3 is made up of 14 amino acids. V lost 3 bases, J lost 6 bases, and 13 bases lay in between. The germline V gene has CDR1 MNHEY and CDR2 SMNVEV (reference sequence). CDR3: CASSFLYLGDTQYF. CDR3 coding DNA: TGTGCCAGCAGTTTCCTTTACTTGGGTGATACGCAGTATTTT.

This clonotype was counted only a few times. The CDR3 loop reads CASSLQTRGPVTDTQYF. The CDR3 coding sequence is TGTGCCAGCTCACTCCAAACCAGGGGGCCAGTCACAGATACGCAGTATTTT. The rearrangement joins TRBV18 to TRBJ2-3; 8 bases map to TRBD1. V trimming: 4 bases; J trimming: 2 bases; junction bases outside the gene matches: 11. Germline assignment: CDR1 KGHSH and CDR2 LQKENI. The CDR3 is 17 residues long.

This clonotype was seen at least ten times. This chain joins TRBV7-2 and TRBJ2-1, with TRBD1 identical over 7 bases. Germline trimming cut 1 base from V and 6 bases from J; bases unmatched to any gene: 3. CDR1 and CDR2 (germline): SGHTA, FQGNSA. This CDR3 has 14 residues. Here the CDR3 reads CASSLGSGGNEQFF. CDR3 bases: TGTGCCAGCAGCTTAGGGTCAGGGGGCAATGAGCAGTTCTTC.

The V and J genes are TRBV7-6 and TRBJ1-1; 9 bases are a match to TRBD1. This CDR3 is 15 amino acids long. Germline assignment: CDR1 SGHVS and CDR2 FNYEAQ. The V gene end was trimmed by 5 bases and the J gene end by 10 bases; junction bases not matched to a gene: 14. CDR3 protein: CASSGRDREDVRAFF. CDR3 nucleotide sequence: TGTGCCAGCAGCGGCCGGGACAGGGAAGACGTTAGAGCTTTCTTT.

The chain combines TRBV9 with TRBJ2-4; D call uncertain. V lost 3 bases, J lost 5 bases, and 9 bases lay in between. This CDR3 comprises 13 residues. Germline V gene sequence: CDR1 SGDLS, CDR2 YYNGEE. This CDR3 is CASSGGDQNIQYF. In nucleotides, the CDR3 is TGTGCCAGCAGCGGAGGTGACCAAAACATTCAGTACTTC. The entire variable domain, with the rest obtained from reference TRBV9 and TRBJ2-4, is as follows: DSGVTQTPKHLITATGQRVTLRCSPRSGDLSVYWYQQSLDQGLQFLIQYYNGEERAKGNILERFSAQQFPDLHSELNLSSLELGDSALYFCASSGGDQNIQYFGAGTRLSVL.

The chain carries TRBV6-1 and TRBJ2-1; 11 nucleotides line up with TRBD2. The CDR3 covers 16 residues. CDR1 and CDR2 (germline): MNHNS, SASEGT. Trimming at V came to 5 bases and at J to 4 bases, leaving 7 bases not matched to a gene. The CDR3 spells CASSWVTSGVYNEQFF. The CDR3 region has the DNA TGTGCCAGCAGTTGGGTGACTAGCGGGGTTTACAATGAGCAGTTCTTC.

The chain couples TRBV2 to TRBJ1-6; D gene uncertain. Germline V gene data show CDR1 as SNHLY and CDR2 as FYNNEI. This CDR3 is 15 amino acids long. The ends were cut back, 0 bases at V and 13 bases at J, with 16 bases in the middle. The CDR3 DNA sequence: TGTGCCAGCAGTGAAGCGCAAGGGTCTAGCGTTCCCCTCCACTTT. Protein: CASSEAQGSSVPLHF.

The chain links TRBV4-1 to TRBJ2-1, with D possibly being TRBD1 or TRBD2 (5 bases each). Germline V lookup: CDR1 MGHRA, CDR2 YSYEKL. The CDR3 has 11 amino acids. The germline V and J ends were trimmed by 10 bases and 6 bases, with 10 bases remaining between them. The CDR3 protein is CATRDANEQFF. The CDR3 DNA sequence: TGCGCCACCCGGGACGCCAATGAGCAGTTCTTC.

This chain links TRBV7-9 with TRBJ1-1; 9 bases are shared with TRBD1. The CDR3 is made up of 16 amino acids. Germline V gene sequence: CDR1 SEHNR, CDR2 FQNEAQ (reference sequence). The junction had 9 bases not matched to a gene; V was cut back by 3 bases and J by 4 bases. CDR3: CASSFLNGQGSTEAFF. DNA for the CDR3: TGTGCCAGCAGCTTCCTTAATGGACAGGGGAGCACTGAAGCTTTCTTT. The full variable domain, its missing parts supplied by reference TRBV7-9 and TRBJ1-1, is DTGVSQNPRHKITKRGQNVTFRCDPISEHNRLYWYRQTLGQGPEFLTYFQNEAQLEKSRLLSDRFSAERPKGSFSTLEIQRTEQGDSAMYLCASSFLNGQGSTEAFFGQGTRLTVV.